This passage covers 6 T cell receptor beta chains from one sample sequenced in a study of shared clonotypes between healthy human individuals. TCRdb keeps only in-frame clones here, not all; method: immunoSEQ multiplex PCR. Of fewer than 2.5 million clones listed, 80% to 95% are singletons. Specimen: naive CD4+ T cells from PBMCs. As for subset: CD45RA+ positively selected. These receptor sequences come from a man between 18 and 29 years old in good health. Some clones in this sample may be carry-over from other donors' samples.

CDR3 sequence (DNA): TGTGCCAGCAGCTCCCCCACCGGGAGCTCCTACAATGAGCAGTTCTTC. Translation gives CASSSPTGSSYNEQFF. This chain joins TRBV11-3 and TRBJ2-1, with D possibly matching TRBD2 (6 bases). The CDR3 covers 16 residues. CDR1 and CDR2 (germline): SGHNT, YENEEA. The V end was cut by 4 bases, the J end by 0 bases, with 13 bases between.

This chain connects TRBV6-4 to TRBJ2-3, with D possibly TRBD2 on 5 matching bases. The CDR3 sequence is 13 residues long. Germline V CDR1 and CDR2: MRHNA, SNTAGT. Between the trimmed V and J ends, which lost 9 bases and 5 bases, there was a span of 15 bases. The chain's CDR3 is CASSGSRGDTQYF. CDR3 in DNA: TGTGCCAGTTCTGGGTCTCGGGGAGATACGCAGTATTTT.

This clone appeared a few times. The rearrangement joins TRBV18 to TRBJ1-5; D not certain. This CDR3 is built from 15 residues. Looked up from germline, CDR1 is KGHSH and CDR2 is LQKENI. Deletions cut 4 bases from V and 0 bases from J, with 10 bases between. For the CDR3, the DNA is TGTGCCAGCTCACGCGGACGGAATAGCAATCAGCCCCAGCATTTT. Translation gives CASSRGRNSNQPQHF.

V gene TRBV6-1 combines with J gene TRBJ2-3, with 9 nucleotides matching TRBD2. The CDR3 runs 16 residues. The germline gives CDR1 MNHNS, CDR2 SASEGT. The V segment lost 4 bases and the J segment 2 bases; nucleotides outside the gene matches: 7. The CDR3 reads CASSATLAGPTDTQYF. CDR3 sequence (DNA): TGTGCCAGCAGTGCCACACTAGCGGGCCCCACAGATACGCAGTATTTT.

This clone has only a few counts. V is TRBV6-1 and J is TRBJ2-5, with 15 bases aligning to TRBD2. J gave up 4 bases and V 4 bases, and 7 bases lay outside the gene matches. This CDR3 has 17 amino acids. CDR1 is MNHNS and CDR2 is SASEGT in the germline V gene. In DNA, the CDR3 is TGTGCCAGCAGTGGGCCCTTGGGACTAGCGGGAGGAGAGACCCAGTACTTC. Translation gives CASSGPLGLAGGETQYF.

The gene calls are TRBV7-2 and TRBJ2-7; a possible D gene is TRBD1 (5 bases). The germline V gene encodes CDR1 SGHTA and CDR2 FQGNSA. The length of the CDR3 is 14 residues. Trimming stripped 2 bases from V and 4 bases from J, with 12 bases between. CDR3 coding DNA: TGTGCCAGCAGCTTAAGTTGGGGCGATTACGAGCAGTACTTC. Translating gives CASSLSWGDYEQYF.